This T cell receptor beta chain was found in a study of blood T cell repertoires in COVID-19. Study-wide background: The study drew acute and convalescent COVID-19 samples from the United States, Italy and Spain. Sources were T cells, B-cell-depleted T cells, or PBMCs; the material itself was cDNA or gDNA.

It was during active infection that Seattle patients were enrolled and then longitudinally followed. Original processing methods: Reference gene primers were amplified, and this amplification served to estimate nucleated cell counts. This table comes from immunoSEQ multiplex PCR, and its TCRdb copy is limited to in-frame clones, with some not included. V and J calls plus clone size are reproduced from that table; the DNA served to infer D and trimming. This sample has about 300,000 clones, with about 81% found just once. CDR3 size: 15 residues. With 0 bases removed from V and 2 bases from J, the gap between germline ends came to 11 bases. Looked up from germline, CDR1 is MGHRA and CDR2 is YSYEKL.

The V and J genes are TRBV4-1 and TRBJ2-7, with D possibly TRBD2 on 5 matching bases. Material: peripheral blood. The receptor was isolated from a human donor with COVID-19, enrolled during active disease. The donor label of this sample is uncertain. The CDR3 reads CASSQEEALTYEQYF. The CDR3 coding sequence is TGCGCCAGCAGCCAAGAGGAGGCCCTAACCTACGAGCAGTACTTC.